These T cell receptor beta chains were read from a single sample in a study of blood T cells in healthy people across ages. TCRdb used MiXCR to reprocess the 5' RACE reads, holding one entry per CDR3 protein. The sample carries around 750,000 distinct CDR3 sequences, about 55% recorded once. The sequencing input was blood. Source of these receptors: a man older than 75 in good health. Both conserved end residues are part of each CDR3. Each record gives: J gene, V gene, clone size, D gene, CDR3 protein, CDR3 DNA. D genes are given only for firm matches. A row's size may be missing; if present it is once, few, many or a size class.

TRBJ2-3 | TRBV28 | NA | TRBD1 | CASSLTLVQGAHSGYTDTQYF | TGTGCCAGCAGTTTAACCTTAGTACAGGGGGCGCATTCCGGCTACACAGATACGCAGTATTTT
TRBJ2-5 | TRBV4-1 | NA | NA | CASSRGGKETQYF | TGCGCCAGCAGTAGAGGGGGTAAGGAGACCCAGTACTTC
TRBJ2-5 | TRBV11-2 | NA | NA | CASSRALEETQYF | TGTGCCAGCAGCCGCGCATTGGAGGAGACCCAGTACTTC
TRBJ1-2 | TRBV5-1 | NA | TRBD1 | CTSSMGDRAAKNYGYTF | TGCACCAGCAGCATGGGAGACAGGGCGGCAAAGAACTATGGCTACACCTTC
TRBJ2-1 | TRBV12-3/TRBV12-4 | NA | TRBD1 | CASSLGQGKRNEQFF | TGTGCCAGCAGTCTCGGACAGGGGAAGAGGAATGAGCAGTTCTTC
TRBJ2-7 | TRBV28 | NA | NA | CASRGVGSWYEQYF | TGTGCCAGCAGGGGTGTCGGGAGCTGGTACGAGCAGTACTTC
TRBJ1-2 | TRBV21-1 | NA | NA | CASSNQGRNYGYTF | TGTGCCAGCAGCAATCAAGGGAGGAACTATGGCTACACCTTC
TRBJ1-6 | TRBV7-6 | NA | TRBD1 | CASSYRGEDSPLHF | TGTGCCAGCAGCTACAGGGGGGAAGATTCACCCCTCCACTTT
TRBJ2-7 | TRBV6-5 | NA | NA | CASGRTPYEQYF | TGTGCCAGCGGGAGGACCCCCTACGAGCAGTACTTC
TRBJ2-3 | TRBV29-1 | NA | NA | CSVARDTQYF | TGCAGCGTTGCGCGAGATACGCAGTATTTT
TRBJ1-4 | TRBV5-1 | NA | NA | CASGFGGQNEKLFF | TGCGCCAGCGGGTTTGGAGGTCAGAATGAAAAACTGTTTTTT
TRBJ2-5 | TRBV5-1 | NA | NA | CASSMRGETQYF | TGCGCCAGCAGTATGAGGGGAGAGACCCAGTACTTC
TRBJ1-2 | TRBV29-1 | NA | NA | CSPQGREKNYGYTF | TGCAGCCCCCAGGGCCGGGAAAAAAACTATGGCTACACCTTC
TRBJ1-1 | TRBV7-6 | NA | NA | CASSSIFGVMNTEAFF | TGTGCCAGCAGCTCGATCTTTGGAGTTATGAACACTGAAGCTTTCTTT
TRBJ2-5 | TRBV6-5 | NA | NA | CASSVPGGETQYF | TGTGCCAGCAGTGTTCCCGGAGGAGAGACCCAGTACTTC
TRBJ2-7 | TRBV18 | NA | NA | CASSPEDSPSYEQYF | TGTGCCAGCTCACCGGAGGACAGTCCTTCCTACGAGCAGTACTTC
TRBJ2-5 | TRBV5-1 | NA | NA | CASSIAGSQETQYF | TGCGCCAGCAGCATCGCAGGGAGTCAAGAGACCCAGTACTTC
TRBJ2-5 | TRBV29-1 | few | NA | CSVVSGPETQYF | TGCAGCGTTGTAAGTGGGCCCGAGACCCAGTACTTC
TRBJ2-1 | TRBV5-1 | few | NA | CASSLAVGTVNEQFF | TGCGCCAGCAGCTTGGCCGTCGGGACGGTCAATGAGCAGTTCTTC
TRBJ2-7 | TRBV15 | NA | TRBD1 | CATSSRTGGYEQYF | TGTGCCACCAGCAGCCGGACAGGAGGTTACGAGCAGTACTTC
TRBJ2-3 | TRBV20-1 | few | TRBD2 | CSARDIERELTDTQYF | TGCAGTGCTAGAGATATCGAGCGGGAGCTAACAGATACGCAGTATTTT
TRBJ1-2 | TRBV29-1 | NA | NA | CSIEDGGVGYGYTF | TGCAGCATTGAAGATGGGGGGGTCGGGTATGGCTACACCTTC
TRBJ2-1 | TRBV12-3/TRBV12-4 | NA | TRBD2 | CASSFSTRASGSNEQFF | TGTGCCAGCAGTTTCTCCACCAGAGCTAGCGGGAGTAATGAGCAGTTCTTC
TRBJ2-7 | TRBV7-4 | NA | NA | CALGYEQYF | TGTGCCCTGGGCTACGAGCAGTACTTC
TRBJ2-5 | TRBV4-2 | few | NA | CASSQNSQETQYF | TGTGCCAGCAGCCAAAACTCCCAAGAGACCCAGTACTTC